These 32 T cell receptor beta chains were sequenced from one sample in a study of shared clonotypes between healthy human individuals. The protocol was immunoSEQ multiplex PCR, while the TCRdb copy is restricted to in-frame clones and leaves out a portion. The sample lists more than 1.2 million clones; approximately 98.5% were seen once. Input material: naive CD4+ T cells sorted from blood. Noted subset: CD45RA+ positively selected. The receptors derive from a man younger than 40 in good health.

The J gene is TRBJ2-3, the V gene TRBV18, with TRBD2 matching 11 bases. The CDR3 loop spans 17 amino acids. Germline lookup yields CDR1 KGHSH and CDR2 LQKENI. The V gene end was trimmed by 4 bases and the J gene end by 5 bases; junction bases not matched to a gene: 11. The CDR3 DNA follows: TGTGCCAGCTCACAAACTAGCGGGAGCTTCGGGGGAGATACGCAGTATTTT. It is translated as CASSQTSGSFGGDTQYF.

The genes are TRBV12-1 and TRBJ2-7; TRBD2, as called in the table, went unchecked against the DNA. TRBV12-1 constitutes a pseudogene. The CDR3 is 12 amino acids. The CDR3 DNA sequence: TGTGCCAGCAGCTTTGGAGGCCCGATGGAGGACTTC. Protein sequence: CASSFGGPMEDF.

The rearrangement uses TRBV27 and TRBJ2-5; 7 nucleotides line up with TRBD1. The CDR3 has 13 amino acids. V dropped 6 bases and J dropped 5; count of bases not matched to a gene: 6. Germline CDR1 MNHEY, CDR2 SMNVEV (reference sequence). CDR3 sequence: CASRDTGVETQYF. The CDR3 region has the DNA TGTGCCAGCAGAGATACAGGGGTTGAGACCCAGTACTTC.

J is TRBJ2-1 and V is TRBV11-3, with 9 nucleotides matching TRBD2. The CDR3 has 16 amino acids. The V gene's germline CDR1 is SGHNT and CDR2 YENEEA. V lost 5 bases to trimming and J lost 3 bases; unmatched junction nucleotides: 8. In DNA form, the CDR3 reads TGTGCCAGCAGCCACGAAAGCGGGGGGAACTACAATGAGCAGTTCTTC. Amino acid sequence: CASSHESGGNYNEQFF.

The genes are TRBV28 and TRBJ2-3; the D gene is possibly TRBD2 (6 bases). The CDR3 is made up of 15 amino acids. Germline CDR1 and CDR2: MDHEN and SYDVKM. V lost 5 bases, J lost 2 bases, and 14 bases lay in between. CDR3 loop: CASSPQGLVTDTQYF. CDR3 DNA sequence: TGTGCCAGCAGTCCCCAGGGACTGGTCACAGATACGCAGTATTTT.

The sample holds one count of this clone. The chain combines TRBV5-1 with TRBJ2-1; TRBD2 is a possible D gene (5 bases). V shed 0 bases and J shed 6 bases, with 16 bases lying between them. The germline gives CDR1 SGHRS, CDR2 YFSETQ. This CDR3 spans 16 amino acids. CDR3 nucleotide sequence: TGCGCCAGCAGCTTGGGGTGGGAGATAACATCCAATGAGCAGTTCTTC. It codes for CASSLGWEITSNEQFF.

The V call is TRBV5-6, the J call TRBJ2-7; possibly TRBD2 for D (5 bases). Trimming stripped 4 bases from V and 4 bases from J, with 12 bases between. The CDR3 length is 13 residues. CDR1 is SGHDT, CDR2 YYEEEE, per germline. This CDR3 reads CASSQIAGYEQYF. DNA for the CDR3: TGTGCCAGCAGCCAAATCGCGGGTTACGAGCAGTACTTC. The whole variable domain, filled in from reference TRBV5-6 and TRBJ2-7, reads DAGVTQSPTHLIKTRGQQVTLRCSPKSGHDTVSWYQQALGQGPQFIFQYYEEEERQRGNFPDRFSGHQFPNYSSELNVNALLLGDSALYLCASSQIAGYEQYFGPGTRLTVT.

This rearrangement joins TRBV30 to TRBJ2-7; TRBD1 or TRBD2 may be the D gene (6 bases each). Germline CDR1 reads GTSNPN; CDR2 reads SVGIG (reference sequence). The V gene lost 1 base and the J gene lost 3 bases, with 22 bases spanning the gap. The CDR3 spans 17 residues. DNA for the CDR3: TGTGCCTGGAGTGGACGAACCAGCGCGGGACACTTCTACGAGCAGTACTTC. Translation gives CAWSGRTSAGHFYEQYF. Based on the CDR3 plus reference TRBV30 and TRBJ2-7, the full variable domain is SQTIHQWPATLVQPVGSPLSLECTVEGTSNPNLYWYRQAAGRGLQLLFYSVGIGQISSEVPQNLSASRPQDRQFILSSKKLLLSDSGFYLCAWSGRTSAGHFYEQYFGPGTRLTVT.

The gene calls are TRBV7-2 and TRBJ2-5; 7 bases line up with TRBD1. CDR1 and CDR2 from the germline V gene are SGHTA and FQGNSA. V lost 5 bases and J lost 3; bases outside the gene matches: 9. This CDR3 comprises 15 residues. Here the CDR3 reads CASSPDPGTEETQYF. The CDR3 DNA follows: TGTGCCAGCAGCCCCGACCCCGGGACAGAAGAGACCCAGTACTTC.

This chain uses TRBV28 with TRBJ2-5; either TRBD1 or TRBD2 may supply D (5 bases each). CDR1 is MDHEN, CDR2 SYDVKM, per germline. The length of the CDR3 is 12 residues. CDR3: CGASGPGETQYF. CDR3 DNA: TGTGGCGCTTCGGGGCCTGGAGAGACCCAGTACTTC. Drawing the rest from reference TRBV28 and TRBJ2-5, the complete variable domain is DVKVTQSSRYLVKRTGEKVFLECVQDMDHENMFWYRQDPGLGLRLIYFSYDVKMKEKGDIPEGYSVSREKKERFSLILESASTNQTSMYLCGASGPGETQYFGPGTRLLVL.

As concerns this clone: The same CDR3 can be traced to other DNA sequences in this sample. V and J are TRBV6-5 and TRBJ2-7; no clear D gene. The length of the CDR3 is 14 residues. Looked up from germline, CDR1 is MNHEY and CDR2 is SVGAGI. Trimming left V 2 bases short and J 0 bases short, with 8 bases between. For the CDR3, the DNA is TGTGCCAGCAGTTACACGGGTTCCTCCTACGAGCAGTACTTC. It specifies CASSYTGSSYEQYF.

The rearrangement links TRBV5-1 to TRBJ2-1, with D perhaps matching TRBD1 (6 bases). Trimming cost V 8 bases and J 3 bases, with 6 bases left between them. CDR1 SGHRS and CDR2 YFSETQ come from the germline V gene. The CDR3 sequence is 11 residues long. The CDR3 spells CARGHYNEQFF. CDR3 coding DNA: TGCGCCAGGGGACACTACAATGAGCAGTTCTTC.

The chain combines TRBV6-5 with TRBJ2-3; either TRBD1 or TRBD2 may supply D (6 bases each). The CDR3 sequence is 15 residues long. Germline V lookup: CDR1 MNHEY, CDR2 SVGAGI. V was clipped by 4 bases and J by 0 bases, with 11 bases between them. CDR3 in DNA: TGTGCCAGCAGTTCGACGGGGGCGAGCACAGATACGCAGTATTTT. Its translation: CASSSTGASTDTQYF.

The chain has TRBV4-1 and TRBJ1-5; no clear D gene. The V end lost 1 base, the J end lost 7 bases, and 11 bases lay between the germline ends. CDR3 length equals 14 residues. Per the germline V gene, CDR1 is MGHRA and CDR2 is YSYEKL. The CDR3 DNA is TGCGCCAGCAGCCAAGGACCCCTGAACCAGCCCCAGCATTTT. Protein sequence: CASSQGPLNQPQHF.

Details on this clone: The same CDR3 also results from other DNA sequences found in this sample. V is TRBV18 and J is TRBJ2-1; D gene ambiguous. From germline, CDR1 is KGHSH and CDR2 LQKENI. This CDR3 region has 13 residues. Trimming left V 3 bases short and J 3 bases short, with 6 bases between. CDR3 DNA sequence: TGTGCCAGCTCACCCAGGAGCTACAATGAGCAGTTCTTC. As protein: CASSPRSYNEQFF.

This clone came up once. The chain carries TRBV19 and TRBJ1-1, with 8 bases matching TRBD1. The CDR3 length is 16 residues. The J segment lost 0 bases and the V segment lost 4 bases, leaving 7 bases of the junction unmatched. Germline CDR1 is LNHDA and CDR2 is SQIVND (reference sequence). The CDR3 nucleotides are TGTGCCAGTAGTAGACGGACAGGGCCCATGAACACTGAAGCTTTCTTT. This gives the protein CASSRRTGPMNTEAFF.

The rearrangement links TRBV19 to TRBJ2-7, with TRBD2 identical over 7 bases. CDR1 and CDR2 from the germline V gene are LNHDA and SQIVND (reference sequence). This CDR3 is built from 14 residues. J gave up 1 base and V 8 bases, and 8 bases lay outside the gene matches. The CDR3 is CASQRDRWSYEQYF. As DNA, the CDR3 is TGTGCCAGTCAGCGGGACCGATGGTCCTACGAGCAGTACTTC.

The chain is built from TRBV10-2 and TRBJ2-7; 10 bases agree with TRBD2. Unmatched junction bases numbered 7, after V lost 5 bases and J lost 3 bases. This CDR3 has 15 amino acids. The germline V gene encodes CDR1 WSHSY and CDR2 SAAADI. CDR3 amino acids: CASSSVAGGNYEQYF. The CDR3 nucleotides read TGCGCCAGCAGTTCCGTAGCGGGAGGAAACTACGAGCAGTACTTC.

The chain has TRBV28 and TRBJ2-7; 9 positions agree with TRBD1. This CDR3 has 15 residues. CDR1 and CDR2 from the germline V gene are MDHEN and SYDVKM. V shed 5 bases, J shed 6 bases, and the junction held 11 bases outside the gene matches. The CDR3 loop is CASSPNRDRVSEQYF. CDR3 in DNA: TGTGCCAGCAGTCCCAACCGGGACAGGGTAAGCGAGCAGTACTTC.

The chain employs TRBV2 and TRBJ1-4; D call uncertain. The CDR3 runs to 11 residues. The V gene's germline CDR1 is SNHLY and CDR2 FYNNEI. The ends were cut back, 11 bases at V and 4 bases at J, with 8 bases in the middle. CDR3 DNA sequence: TGTGCCGGACGGATTAATGAAAAACTGTTTTTT. It translates to CAGRINEKLFF.

V is TRBV6-6 and J is TRBJ2-3; D unclear. This CDR3 is built from 16 residues. Trimming shortened V by 0 bases and J by 2 bases, and 12 bases separated the two germline ends. The germline CDR1 and CDR2 sequences are MNHNY and SVGAGI (reference sequence). The CDR3 nucleotides are TGTGCCAGCAGTTACTCGTCCGGCGCCTCCACAGATACGCAGTATTTT. Translation gives CASSYSSGASTDTQYF.

V gene TRBV5-4 combines with J gene TRBJ2-1; 9 positions agree with TRBD2. Germline V gene sequence: CDR1 SGHNT, CDR2 YYREEE (reference sequence). This CDR3 comprises 20 residues. The V segment lost 2 bases and the J segment 0 bases; nucleotides outside the gene matches: 15. CDR3 nucleotides: TGTGCCAGCAGCTTTGGGGGGGCTAGCGGGATCCTCAACTCCTACAATGAGCAGTTCTTC. Its translation: CASSFGGASGILNSYNEQFF.

This chain links TRBV5-1 with TRBJ2-7, with D possibly being TRBD2 (5 bases). The CDR3 runs to 19 residues. The V end lost 1 base, the J end lost 3 bases, and 26 bases lay between the germline ends. Germline V CDR1 and CDR2: SGHRS, YFSETQ. The CDR3 nucleotides are TGCGCCAGCAGCTTGACGCTGGGAACTAGTAGTTTGGTTCGCTACGAGCAGTACTTC. It is translated as CASSLTLGTSSLVRYEQYF.

This rearrangement joins TRBV11-2 to TRBJ2-5, with 7 bases that match TRBD1. Trimming took 4 bases from V and 5 from J; bases not matched to a gene: 4. CDR1 is SGHAT and CDR2 is FQNNGV in the germline V gene. The length of the CDR3 is 13 residues. The chain's CDR3 is CASSSRGSETQYF. CDR3 in DNA: TGTGCCAGCAGCTCCAGGGGGAGTGAGACCCAGTACTTC.

V gene TRBV10-2 combines with J gene TRBJ2-3; D may be TRBD2 (6 bases). Germline loops: CDR1 WSHSY, CDR2 SAAADI. The CDR3 length is 13 residues. V gave up 10 bases and J gave up 1 base, with 12 bases separating them. CDR3 DNA sequence: TGCGCCACCTTGACTAGTGGCACAGATACGCAGTATTTT. Translating gives CATLTSGTDTQYF.

This chain links TRBV5-1 with TRBJ2-6, with D hard to call. The V gene's germline CDR1 is SGHRS and CDR2 YFSETQ. Trimming took off 2 bases at V and 4 bases at J, with 7 bases between the two ends. The CDR3 sequence is 14 residues long. The CDR3 region has the DNA TGCGCCAGCAGCTTCCCGCCCGGGGCCAACGTCCTGACTTTC. It yields the protein CASSFPPGANVLTF. Looking up the rest from reference TRBV5-1 and TRBJ2-6 gives the full variable domain: KAGVTQTPRYLIKTRGQQVTLSCSPISGHRSVSWYQQTPGQGLQFLFEYFSETQRNKGNFPGRFSGRQFSNSRSEMNVSTLELGDSALYLCASSFPPGANVLTFGAGSRLTVL.

The genes are TRBV4-1 and TRBJ2-5, with 8 bases lining up with TRBD2. The CDR3 sequence is 16 residues long. V trimming: 3 bases; J trimming: 2 bases; junction bases outside the gene matches: 8. Germline-derived CDR1 and CDR2 are MGHRA and YSYEKL. The DNA for the CDR3 is TGCGCCAGCAGCCACCGAGCGGGAGAGGAGCAAGAGACCCAGTACTTC. This encodes CASSHRAGEEQETQYF.

This chain joins TRBV18 and TRBJ1-5; no reliable D call. This CDR3 is built from 13 residues. Trimming left V 6 bases short and J 5 bases short, with 11 bases between. Per germline, CDR1 KGHSH and CDR2 LQKENI. CDR3 residues: CASSLGQDQPQHF. The CDR3 DNA sequence: TGTGCCAGCTCTCTCGGCCAAGATCAGCCCCAGCATTTT.

The chain employs TRBV28 and TRBJ2-6; the D call may be TRBD1 or TRBD2 (7 bases each). This CDR3 contains 18 residues. Germline values: CDR1 MDHEN, CDR2 SYDVKM. The V end lost 8 bases, the J end lost 0 bases, and 20 bases lay between the germline ends. CDR3 DNA sequence: TGTGCCAGCCGGGGAGGGGGCTATCAGCGCTCTGGGGCCAACGTCCTGACTTTC. It translates to CASRGGGYQRSGANVLTF.

The gene calls are TRBV29-1 and TRBJ2-1; D perhaps matches TRBD1 (6 bases). CDR3 length equals 14 residues. Trimming shortened V by 7 bases and J by 6 bases, and 19 bases separated the two germline ends. The germline V gene encodes CDR1 SQVTM and CDR2 ANQGSEA. The CDR3 spells CSAVDSSSINEQFF. The CDR3 DNA follows: TGCAGCGCCGTGGACAGTTCAAGCATCAATGAGCAGTTCTTC.

This chain connects TRBV28 to TRBJ2-1; D is undetermined. CDR3 length: 13 residues. Germline lookup yields CDR1 MDHEN and CDR2 SYDVKM. Trimming took 5 bases from V and 7 from J, leaving 12 bases between them. CDR3 sequence reads: CASSHLSGNEQFF. The CDR3 DNA sequence: TGTGCCAGCAGTCATTTATCGGGTAATGAGCAGTTCTTC. Filled out from reference TRBV28 and TRBJ2-1, the complete variable domain reads DVKVTQSSRYLVKRTGEKVFLECVQDMDHENMFWYRQDPGLGLRLIYFSYDVKMKEKGDIPEGYSVSREKKERFSLILESASTNQTSMYLCASSHLSGNEQFFGPGTRLTVL.

The J gene is TRBJ2-5, the V gene TRBV2; D gene uncertain. Trimming took 5 bases from V and 0 from J, leaving 4 bases between them. CDR1 and CDR2 (germline): SNHLY, FYNNEI. This CDR3 has 12 amino acids. DNA of the CDR3: TGTGCCAGCAGTCCCCACCAAGAGACCCAGTACTTC. Translated, it gives CASSPHQETQYF.